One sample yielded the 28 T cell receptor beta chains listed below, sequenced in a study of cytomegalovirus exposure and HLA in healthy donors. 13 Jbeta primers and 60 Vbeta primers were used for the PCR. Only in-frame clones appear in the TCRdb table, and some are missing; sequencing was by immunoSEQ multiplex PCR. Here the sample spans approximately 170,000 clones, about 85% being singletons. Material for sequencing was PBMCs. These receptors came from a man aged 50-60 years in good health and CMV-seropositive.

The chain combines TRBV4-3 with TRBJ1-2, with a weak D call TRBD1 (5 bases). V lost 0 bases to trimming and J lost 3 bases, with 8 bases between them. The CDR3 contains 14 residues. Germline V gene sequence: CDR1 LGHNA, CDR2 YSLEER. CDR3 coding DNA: TGCGCCAGCAGCCAAGAGCGGGGGGACTATGGCTACACCTTC. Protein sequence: CASSQERGDYGYTF.

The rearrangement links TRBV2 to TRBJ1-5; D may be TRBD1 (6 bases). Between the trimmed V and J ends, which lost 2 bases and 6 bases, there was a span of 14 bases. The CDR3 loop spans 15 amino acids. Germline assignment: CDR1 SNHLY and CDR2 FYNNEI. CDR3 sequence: CASSESPGVIQPQHF. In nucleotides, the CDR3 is TGTGCCAGCAGTGAAAGTCCAGGGGTGATTCAGCCCCAGCATTTT.

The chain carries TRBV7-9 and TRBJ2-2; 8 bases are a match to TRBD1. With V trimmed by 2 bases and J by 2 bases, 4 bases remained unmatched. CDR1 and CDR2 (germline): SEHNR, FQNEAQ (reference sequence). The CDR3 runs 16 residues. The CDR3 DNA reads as TGTGCCAGCAGCTTAAGGGCAGGGGGCAACACCGGGGAGCTGTTTTTT. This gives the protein CASSLRAGGNTGELFF.

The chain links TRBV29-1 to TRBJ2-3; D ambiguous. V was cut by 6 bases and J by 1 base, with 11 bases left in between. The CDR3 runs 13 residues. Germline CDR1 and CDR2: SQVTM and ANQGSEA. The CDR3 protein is CSVDNPGTDTQYF. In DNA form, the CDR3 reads TGCAGCGTCGATAACCCAGGCACAGATACGCAGTATTTT.

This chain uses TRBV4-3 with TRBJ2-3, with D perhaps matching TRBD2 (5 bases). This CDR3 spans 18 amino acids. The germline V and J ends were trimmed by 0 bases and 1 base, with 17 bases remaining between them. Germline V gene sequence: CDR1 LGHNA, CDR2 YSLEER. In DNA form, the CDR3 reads TGCGCCAGCAGCCAAGAACTAGTAACGATGGGTGGCACAGATACGCAGTATTTT. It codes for CASSQELVTMGGTDTQYF.

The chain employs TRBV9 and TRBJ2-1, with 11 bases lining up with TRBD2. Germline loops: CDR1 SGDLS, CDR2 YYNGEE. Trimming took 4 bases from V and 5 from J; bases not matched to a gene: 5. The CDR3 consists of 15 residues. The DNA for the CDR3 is TGTGCCAGCAGCACGCTAGCGGGGGGCGACAATGAGCAGTTCTTC. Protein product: CASSTLAGGDNEQFF.

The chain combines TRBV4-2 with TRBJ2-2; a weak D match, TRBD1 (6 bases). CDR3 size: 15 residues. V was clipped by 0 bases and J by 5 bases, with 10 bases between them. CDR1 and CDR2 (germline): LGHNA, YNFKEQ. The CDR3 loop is CASSQDRTVTGELFF. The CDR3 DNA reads TGTGCCAGCAGCCAAGATCGGACAGTAACCGGGGAGCTGTTTTTT.

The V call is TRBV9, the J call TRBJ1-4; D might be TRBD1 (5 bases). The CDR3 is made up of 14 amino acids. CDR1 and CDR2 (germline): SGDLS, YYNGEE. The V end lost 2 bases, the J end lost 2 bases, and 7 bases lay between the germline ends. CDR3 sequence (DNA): TGTGCCAGCAGCGTCCCAGGGACTAATGAAAAACTGTTTTTT. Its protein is CASSVPGTNEKLFF.

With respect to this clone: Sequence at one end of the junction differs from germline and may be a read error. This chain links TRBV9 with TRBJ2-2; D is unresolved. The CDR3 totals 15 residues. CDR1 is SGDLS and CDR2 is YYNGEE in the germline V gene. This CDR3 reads CASSVAGMNAGELFF. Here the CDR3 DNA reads TGTGCCAGCAGCGTAGCGGGTATGAACGCCGGGGAGCTGTTTTTT.

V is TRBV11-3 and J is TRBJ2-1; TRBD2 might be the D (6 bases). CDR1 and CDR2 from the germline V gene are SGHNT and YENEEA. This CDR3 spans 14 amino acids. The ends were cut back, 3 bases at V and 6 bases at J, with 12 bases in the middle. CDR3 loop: CASSLRDGGNEQFF. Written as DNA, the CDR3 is TGTGCCAGCAGCTTGCGGGACGGGGGCAATGAGCAGTTCTTC.

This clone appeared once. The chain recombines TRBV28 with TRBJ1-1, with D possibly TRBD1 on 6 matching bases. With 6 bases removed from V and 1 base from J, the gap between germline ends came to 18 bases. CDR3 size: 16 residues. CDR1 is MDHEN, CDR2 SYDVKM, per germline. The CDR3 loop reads CASSSPGHYRNTEAFF. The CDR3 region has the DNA TGTGCCAGCAGCTCACCGGGACACTACCGGAACACTGAAGCTTTCTTT.

CDR3 residues: CASSRSGGGGELFF. The DNA of the CDR3 is TGTGCCAGCAGCCGTAGCGGGGGCGGCGGGGAGCTGTTTTTT. The chain is built from TRBV4-2 and TRBJ2-2; 9 bases are shared with TRBD2. This CDR3 comprises 14 residues. Germline V gives CDR1 LGHNA, CDR2 YNFKEQ. Trimming cost V 4 bases and J 7 bases; bases outside gene matches: 4.

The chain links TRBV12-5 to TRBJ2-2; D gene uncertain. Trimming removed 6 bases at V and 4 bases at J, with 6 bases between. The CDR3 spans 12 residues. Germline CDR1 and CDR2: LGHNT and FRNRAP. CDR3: CASGALTGELFF. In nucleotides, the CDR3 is TGTGCTAGTGGGGCTCTCACCGGGGAGCTGTTTTTT.

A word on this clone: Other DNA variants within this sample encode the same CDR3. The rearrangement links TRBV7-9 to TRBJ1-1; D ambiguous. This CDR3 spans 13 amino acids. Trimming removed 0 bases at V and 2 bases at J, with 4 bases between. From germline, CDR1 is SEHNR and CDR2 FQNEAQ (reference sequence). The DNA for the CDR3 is TGTGCCAGCAGCTTAGCACTCAACACTGAAGCTTTCTTT. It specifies CASSLALNTEAFF.

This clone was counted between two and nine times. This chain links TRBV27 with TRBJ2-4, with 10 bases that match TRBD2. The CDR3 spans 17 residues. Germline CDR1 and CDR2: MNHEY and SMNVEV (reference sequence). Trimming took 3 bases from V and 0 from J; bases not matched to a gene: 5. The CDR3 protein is CASSFLSSGGAKNIQYF. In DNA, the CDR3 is TGTGCCAGCAGTTTCCTCTCTAGCGGGGGAGCCAAAAACATTCAGTACTTC.

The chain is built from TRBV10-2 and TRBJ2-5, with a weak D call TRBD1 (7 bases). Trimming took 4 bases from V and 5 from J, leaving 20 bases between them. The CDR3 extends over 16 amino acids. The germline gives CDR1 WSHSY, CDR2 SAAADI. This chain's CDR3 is CASSVRGATVEETQYF. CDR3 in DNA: TGCGCCAGCAGTGTCAGGGGGGCCACGGTGGAGGAGACCCAGTACTTC.

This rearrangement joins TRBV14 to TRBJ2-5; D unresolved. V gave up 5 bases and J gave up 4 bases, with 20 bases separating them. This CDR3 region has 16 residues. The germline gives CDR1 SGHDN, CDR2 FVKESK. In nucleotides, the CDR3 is TGTGCCAGCAGCAATCCCGGGTTCCTGGGTGGAGAGACCCAGTACTTC. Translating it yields CASSNPGFLGGETQYF. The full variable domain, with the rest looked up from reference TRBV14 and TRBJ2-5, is EAGVTQFPSHSVIEKGQTVTLRCDPISGHDNLYWYRRVMGKEIKFLLHFVKESKQDESGMPNNRFLAERTGGTYSTLKVQPAELEDSGVYFCASSNPGFLGGETQYFGPGTRLLVL.

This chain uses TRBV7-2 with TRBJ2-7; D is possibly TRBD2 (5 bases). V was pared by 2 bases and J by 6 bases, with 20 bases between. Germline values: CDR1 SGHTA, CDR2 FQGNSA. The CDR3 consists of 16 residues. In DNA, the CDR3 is TGTGCCAGCAGCTTATTAGCGCGAGGGCAAGGTGTCGAGCAGTACTTC. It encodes CASSLLARGQGVEQYF.

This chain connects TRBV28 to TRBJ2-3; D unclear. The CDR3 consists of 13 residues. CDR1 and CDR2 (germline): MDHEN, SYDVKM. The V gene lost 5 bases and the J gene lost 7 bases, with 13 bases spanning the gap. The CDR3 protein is CASSPHPRNTQYF. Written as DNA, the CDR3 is TGTGCCAGCAGTCCCCACCCCAGGAATACGCAGTATTTT.

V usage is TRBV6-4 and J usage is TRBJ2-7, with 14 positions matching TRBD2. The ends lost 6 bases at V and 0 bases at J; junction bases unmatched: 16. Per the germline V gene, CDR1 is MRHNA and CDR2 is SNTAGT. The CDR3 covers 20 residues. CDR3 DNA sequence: TGTGCCAGCAGAACGAAGCCGACTAGCGGGAGGGAGAAACGCTCCTACGAGCAGTACTTC. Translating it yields CASRTKPTSGREKRSYEQYF.

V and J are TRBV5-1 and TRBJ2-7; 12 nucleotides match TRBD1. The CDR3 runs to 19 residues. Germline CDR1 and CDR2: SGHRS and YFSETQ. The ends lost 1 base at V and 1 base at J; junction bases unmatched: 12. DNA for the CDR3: TGCGCCAGCAGCTTGCCAACGGGACAGGGGGCCGGTTGGTCCTACGAGCAGTACTTC. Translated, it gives CASSLPTGQGAGWSYEQYF.

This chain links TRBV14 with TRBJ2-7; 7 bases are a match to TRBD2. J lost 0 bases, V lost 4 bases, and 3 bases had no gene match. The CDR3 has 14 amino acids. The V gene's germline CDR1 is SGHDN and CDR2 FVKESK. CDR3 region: CASSLAGVSYEQYF. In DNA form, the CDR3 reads TGTGCCAGCAGCCTAGCGGGTGTCTCCTACGAGCAGTACTTC.

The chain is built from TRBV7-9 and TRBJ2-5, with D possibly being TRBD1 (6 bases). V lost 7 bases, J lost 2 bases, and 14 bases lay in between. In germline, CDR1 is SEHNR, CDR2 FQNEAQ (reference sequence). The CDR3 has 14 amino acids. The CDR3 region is CASTIGTSQETQYF. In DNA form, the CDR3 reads TGTGCCAGCACCATAGGGACAAGTCAAGAGACCCAGTACTTC.

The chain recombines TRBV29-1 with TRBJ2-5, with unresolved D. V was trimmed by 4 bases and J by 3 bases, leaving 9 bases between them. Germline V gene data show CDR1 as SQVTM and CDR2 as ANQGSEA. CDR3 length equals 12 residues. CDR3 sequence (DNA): TGCAGCGTTGGAAACAGAGAAGAGACCCAGTACTTC. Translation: CSVGNREETQYF.

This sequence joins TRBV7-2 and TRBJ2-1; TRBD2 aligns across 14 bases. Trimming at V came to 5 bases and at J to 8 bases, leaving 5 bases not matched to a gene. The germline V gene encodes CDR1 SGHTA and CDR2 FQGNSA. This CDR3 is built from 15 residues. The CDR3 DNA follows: TGTGCCAGCAGCCGGACTAGCGGGGGGTCTGATGAGCAGTTCTTC. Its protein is CASSRTSGGSDEQFF.

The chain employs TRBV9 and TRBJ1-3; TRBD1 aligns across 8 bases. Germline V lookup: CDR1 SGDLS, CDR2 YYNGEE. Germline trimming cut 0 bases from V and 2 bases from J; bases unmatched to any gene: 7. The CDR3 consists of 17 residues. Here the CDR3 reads CASSVADRGVTGNTIYF. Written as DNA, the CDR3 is TGTGCCAGCAGCGTAGCTGACAGGGGTGTAACTGGAAACACCATATATTTT.

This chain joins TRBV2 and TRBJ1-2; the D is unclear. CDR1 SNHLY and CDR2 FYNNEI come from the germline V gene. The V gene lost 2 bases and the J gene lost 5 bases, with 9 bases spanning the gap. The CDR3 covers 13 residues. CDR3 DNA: TGTGCCAGCAGTGAATGGAGGCCGTATGGCTACACCTTC. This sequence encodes CASSEWRPYGYTF.

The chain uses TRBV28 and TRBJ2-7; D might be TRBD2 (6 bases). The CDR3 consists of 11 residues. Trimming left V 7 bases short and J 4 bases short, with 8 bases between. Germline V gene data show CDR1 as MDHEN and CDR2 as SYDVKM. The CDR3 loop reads CASKEGYEQYF. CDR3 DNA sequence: TGTGCCAGCAAGGAGGGGTACGAGCAGTACTTC.